The 6 T cell receptor beta chains listed next were all sequenced from one sample in a study of a mutant IDH1 vaccine in newly diagnosed glioma (dated by TCRdb to 2020 to 2022). The sample's time point label is to be understood as: baseline, week 1 (first vaccination visit). The treatment or condition label on this specimen signifies: pre-vaccination baseline after standard-of-care therapy. Library preparation was by the immunoSEQ multiplex PCR assay. TCRdb took over this immuneACCESS table, retaining in-frame rearrangements with V and J assigned. Such tables are incomplete; in checked studies, under half of the missing clones stem from an unresolved V gene, and the remainder is unexplained. In all, the sample holds 80,000 to 100,000 clones, and around 80% of those were seen once. The top ten hold less than 6.5% of the sample. This sample comprised PBMCs, obtained from a glioma patient treated with radiotherapy, temozolomide or both. These receptors were collected from a man aged 40-49 years with glioma. Some clones in this sample may be carry-over from other donors' samples.

The J gene is TRBJ1-1, the V gene TRBV6-5, with D tentatively TRBD1 (6 bases). CDR1 and CDR2 from the germline V gene are MNHEY and SVGAGI. The CDR3 is made up of 15 amino acids. Deletions cut 4 bases from V and 2 bases from J, with 14 bases between. The CDR3 bases are TGTGCCAGCAGTTTGCGGGGGCTGGCAAACACTGAAGCTTTCTTT. As protein: CASSLRGLANTEAFF.

This clone was seen at least ten times. The J gene is TRBJ2-7, the V gene TRBV21-1; TRBD1 is the table's D call and was not checked against the DNA. TRBV21-1 is a pseudogene. CDR3 length equals 12 residues. The CDR3 nucleotides read TGTGCCAGCAGAAAAACAGGGGGCGAGCAGTACTTC. As protein: CASRKTGGEQYF.

The chain uses TRBV6-5 and TRBJ1-3; unclear D gene. Germline V lookup: CDR1 MNHEY, CDR2 SVGAGI. V was cut by 3 bases and J by 1 base, with 10 bases left in between. The length of the CDR3 is 15 residues. This CDR3 reads CASSYGVGSGNTIYF. CDR3 bases: TGTGCCAGCAGTTATGGGGTTGGATCTGGAAACACCATATATTTT.

The chain is built from TRBV9 and TRBJ1-5, with a tentative D call TRBD1 (5 bases). Germline values: CDR1 SGDLS, CDR2 YYNGEE. This CDR3 comprises 15 residues. Between the trimmed V and J ends, which lost 4 bases and 4 bases, there was a span of 15 bases. For the CDR3, the DNA is TGTGCCAGCAGCCCCGGGACGGAAAGTAATCAGCCCCAGCATTTT. Translated: CASSPGTESNQPQHF.

The genes are TRBV4-1 and TRBJ2-7; the D is unclear. V shed 1 base and J shed 2 bases, with 9 bases lying between them. The germline V gene encodes CDR1 MGHRA and CDR2 YSYEKL. There are 14 residues in the CDR3. For the CDR3, the DNA is TGCGCCAGCAGCCAAGGACTGGAGACCTACGAGCAGTACTTC. It is translated as CASSQGLETYEQYF.

This clone was detected a few times. The rearrangement links TRBV6-6 to TRBJ1-2; a weak D match, TRBD1 (6 bases). Germline CDR1 MNHNY, CDR2 SVGAGI (reference sequence). The CDR3 totals 15 residues. V lost 2 bases to trimming and J lost 5 bases, with 15 bases between them. CDR3 DNA: TGTGCCAGCAGTTACACAAGGGGGACTACGTATGGCTACACCTTC. It encodes CASSYTRGTTYGYTF.